Given below is one T cell receptor (beta chain) in context. Antigen: not known. A much more abundant neighbour one base away suggests this may be a read error. This record comes from a study of molecular identifiers for immune sequencing clone quantification. Study-wide points: The study reportedly detected spiked Jurkat TCR RNA from one cell among around 1 million naive cells.

Via MiXCR, TCRdb re-called the PCR reads, giving one row per CDR3 protein. Here the sample spans 80,000 to 100,000 distinct CDR3 sequences, more than 20% being singletons. Sorting recovered naive CD8 T cells on a CD8+CD4-CCR7+CD45RA+ profile. The clonotype was recovered from a human donor in good health. Some libraries in this study had Jurkat cell RNA spiked in. The sequenced sample was naive CD8+ T cells from blood, with Jurkat cell RNA spiked in. The sample's subset: FACS-sorted CD8+CD4-CCR7+CD45RA+ naive T cells.

The chain's CDR3 is CASSQGPGSSYEQYF. In nucleotides, the CDR3 is TGCGCCAGCAGCCAAGGTCCCGGCTCTTCCTACGAGCAGTACTTC. The chain is built from TRBV4-1 and TRBJ2-7; D is ambiguous. Germline loops: CDR1 MGHRA, CDR2 YSYEKL. V was trimmed by 1 base and J by 1 base, leaving 11 bases between them. The CDR3 sequence is 15 residues long.